These T cell receptor beta chains were read from a single sample in a study of blood T cells in healthy people across ages. TCRdb called the 5' RACE reads again in MiXCR, with one record for every CDR3 protein. Found here are over 950,000 distinct CDR3 sequences, roughly two fifths of them singletons; the top ten hold around 13%. Source material: blood. These receptors were collected from a man between 18 and 35 years old in good health. The CDR3 runs from the conserved cysteine through the conserved F or W. D genes are given only for firm matches.

CDR3	D	J	V
CSADRGPGTDTQYF	NA	TRBJ2-3	TRBV20-1
CAIKDGGSYQPQHF	NA	TRBJ1-5	TRBV10-3
CSGDRDTDTQYF	TRBD1	TRBJ2-3	TRBV20-1
CSARDPGQGAGDTQYF	TRBD1	TRBJ2-3	TRBV20-1
CASSHSSGASVLTF	NA	TRBJ2-6	TRBV25-1
CSATLGQVAQHF	TRBD1	TRBJ1-5	TRBV20-1
CASSFAAGKTYNEQFF	NA	TRBJ2-1	TRBV5-1
CSAERGYGYTF	NA	TRBJ1-2	TRBV29-1
CASSLRWNTEAFF	NA	TRBJ1-1	TRBV7-7
CASSHRQRTNYGYTF	NA	TRBJ1-2	TRBV3-1
CASSLRGTVYTEAFF	NA	TRBJ1-1	TRBV28
CASQYTGTDTQYF	NA	TRBJ2-3	TRBV12-3/TRBV12-4
CASSFGGRDEKLFF	NA	TRBJ1-4	TRBV27
CASSSRKGARTEAFF	TRBD1	TRBJ1-1	TRBV7-8
CSVEGTVNTEAFF	NA	TRBJ1-1	TRBV29-1
CSVEGEGVSYNEQFF	TRBD2	TRBJ2-1	TRBV29-1
CASRALTVSSYNEQFF	NA	TRBJ2-1	TRBV2
CASRPPGQEFSYEQYF	TRBD1	TRBJ2-7	TRBV12-3/TRBV12-4
CASSPKGQGINEQYF	TRBD1	NA	TRBV5-4
CASSTRASGGYTDTQYF	TRBD2	TRBJ2-3	TRBV7-9
CASSPNRALGDTQYF	NA	TRBJ2-3	TRBV7-3
CAWSVLRNEQYF	NA	TRBJ2-7	TRBV30
CSASTRTEAFF	NA	TRBJ1-1	TRBV20-1
CASGVRGYEQYF	NA	TRBJ2-7	TRBV14
CSVADTSTYGYTF	NA	TRBJ1-2	TRBV29-1
CASSLGGNYSPLHF	NA	TRBJ1-6	TRBV7-6
CASSPPGEIIGDEQYF	NA	TRBJ2-7	TRBV7-9
CASSSRGRPLRGYTF	TRBD1	TRBJ1-2	TRBV28
CASKSDSGPYNEQYF	NA	NA	TRBV14
CGSSLPSRTDTQYF	NA	TRBJ2-3	TRBV7-9
CASSPQGASYEQYF	NA	TRBJ2-7	TRBV18
CASSSRDRGTTGANVLTF	TRBD1	TRBJ2-6	TRBV28
CASSPTRGAAFF	NA	TRBJ1-1	TRBV5-5
CASSQGVAGTNEKLFF	NA	TRBJ1-4	TRBV4-1
CSARVQLAGSWDTQYF	TRBD2	TRBJ2-3	TRBV20-1
CASSRGVNQPQHF	NA	TRBJ1-5	TRBV12-3/TRBV12-4
CASSEDRGGRTDTQYF	TRBD1	TRBJ2-3	TRBV7-3
CASGGTGTEKLFF	NA	TRBJ1-4	TRBV12-5
CASSEGGVSYEQYF	NA	TRBJ2-7	TRBV7-9
CASSLSSGGASTDTQYF	NA	TRBJ2-3	TRBV27
CASSSVAGYNEQYF	NA	TRBJ2-5	TRBV12-3/TRBV12-4
CASSYSSSYNEQFF	NA	TRBJ2-1	TRBV6-2/TRBV6-3
CSARRGVDNEQFF	NA	TRBJ2-1	TRBV20-1
CASSPRFGGAIYEQYF	TRBD2	TRBJ2-7	TRBV7-2
CASSAFRGKSYNEQYF	NA	NA	TRBV6-2/TRBV6-3
CASSREAITEAFF	NA	TRBJ1-1	TRBV14
CASTSGGRGYTF	TRBD1	TRBJ1-2	TRBV12-3/TRBV12-4
CSVSTGGRQKTQYF	NA	TRBJ2-5	TRBV29-1